This T cell receptor beta chain appears in the sequencing data of a study of blood T cell repertoires in COVID-19. Study as a whole: Sites in the United States, Italy and Spain provided acute and convalescent COVID-19 samples. PBMCs, B-cell-depleted T cells, or T cells were the source of the cDNA or gDNA that made up the material.

CDR3 length: 15 amino acids. The ends lost 4 bases at V and 4 bases at J; junction bases unmatched: 9. Germline values: CDR1 SGDLS, CDR2 YYNGEE. Self-reported history from a screening survey and questionnaire set each donor's cohort. Authors' methods: Amplification of reference gene primers provided the estimated nucleated cell counts. Method: immunoSEQ multiplex PCR; TCRdb's copy keeps in-frame clones and lacks some. V and J calls and clone size are as listed in that table; D and trimming were resolved from the DNA. Of 350,000 to 450,000 clones listed, 80% to 95% are singletons. The sample taken for sequencing was PBMCs or T cells enriched from blood (not recorded which). The chain combines TRBV9 with TRBJ1-1, with TRBD1 matching over 8 bases. The TCR sequence derives from a woman aged 40 to 50 who had been exposed to COVID-19. The CDR3 nucleotides are TGTGCCAGCAGCATTGTGCAGGGGGCCGGCACTGAAGCTTTCTTT. It yields the protein CASSIVQGAGTEAFF. The whole variable domain, filled in from reference TRBV9 and TRBJ1-1, reads DSGVTQTPKHLITATGQRVTLRCSPRSGDLSVYWYQQSLDQGLQFLIQYYNGEERAKGNILERFSAQQFPDLHSELNLSSLELGDSALYFCASSIVQGAGTEAFFGQGTRLTVV.